This TCR beta chain appears in the sequencing data of a study of blood T cells in healthy people across ages. Primers used in a second PCR of roughly 6 to 12 cycles were a sample-barcoded 5' primer and a J-beta primer mix. TCRdb reanalysed the 5' RACE reads using MiXCR and keeps one entry per CDR3 protein. The sample holds some 1.5 million distinct CDR3 sequences, about 30% seen once. This clonotype has only a few counts. CDR3 size: 15 residues. Germline V gene sequence: CDR1 SGHRS, CDR2 YFSETQ. V gave up 2 bases and J gave up 5 bases, with 14 bases separating them. Sequenced material: blood. The chain links TRBV5-1 to TRBJ2-1; perhaps TRBD2 as D (5 bases). The clonotype originates from a woman aged 25 to 39 in good health. The CDR3 sequence is CASSFTSGSHNEQFF. The CDR3 DNA is TGCGCCAGCAGCTTCACCAGCGGATCCCACAATGAGCAGTTCTTC.